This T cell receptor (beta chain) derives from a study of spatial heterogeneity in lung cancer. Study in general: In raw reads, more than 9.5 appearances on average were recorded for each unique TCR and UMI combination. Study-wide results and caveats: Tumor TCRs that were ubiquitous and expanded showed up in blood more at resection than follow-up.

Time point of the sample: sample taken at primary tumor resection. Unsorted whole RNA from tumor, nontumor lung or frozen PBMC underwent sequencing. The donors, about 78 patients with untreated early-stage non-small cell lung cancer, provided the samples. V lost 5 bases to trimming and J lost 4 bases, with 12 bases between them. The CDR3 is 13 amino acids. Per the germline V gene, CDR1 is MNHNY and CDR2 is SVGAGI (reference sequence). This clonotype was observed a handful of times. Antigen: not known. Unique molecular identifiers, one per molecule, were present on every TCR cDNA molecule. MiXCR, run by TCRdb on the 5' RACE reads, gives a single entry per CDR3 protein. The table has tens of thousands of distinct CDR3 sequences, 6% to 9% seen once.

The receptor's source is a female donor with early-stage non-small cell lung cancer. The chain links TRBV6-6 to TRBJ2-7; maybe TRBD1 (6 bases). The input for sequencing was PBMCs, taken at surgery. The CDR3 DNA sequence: TGTGCCAGCAGTACCTCACAGGGTTACGAGCAGTACTTC. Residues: CASSTSQGYEQYF.